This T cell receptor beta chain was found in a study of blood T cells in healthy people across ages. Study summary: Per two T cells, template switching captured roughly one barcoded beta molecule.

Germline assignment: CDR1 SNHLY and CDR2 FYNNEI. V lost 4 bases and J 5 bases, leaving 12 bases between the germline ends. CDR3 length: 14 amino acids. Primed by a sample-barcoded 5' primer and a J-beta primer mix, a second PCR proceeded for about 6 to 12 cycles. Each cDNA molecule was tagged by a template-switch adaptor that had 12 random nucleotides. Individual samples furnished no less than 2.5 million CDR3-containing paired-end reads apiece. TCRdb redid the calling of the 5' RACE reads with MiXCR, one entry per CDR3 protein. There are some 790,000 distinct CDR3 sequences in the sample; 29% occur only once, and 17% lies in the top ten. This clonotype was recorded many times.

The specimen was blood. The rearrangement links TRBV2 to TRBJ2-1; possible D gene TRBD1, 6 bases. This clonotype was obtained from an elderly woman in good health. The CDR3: CASSVPRGDNEQFF. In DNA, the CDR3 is TGTGCCAGCAGTGTGCCCAGGGGCGACAATGAGCAGTTCTTC.